The clone carrying this T cell receptor beta chain was counted between two and nine times. The antigen is unknown. Using its own MiXCR run on the 5' RACE reads, TCRdb lists one record per CDR3 protein. The table records approximately 50,000 distinct CDR3 sequences, roughly 7.7% of them present only once. The data stem from a study of neurological immune-mediated disorders. The study, taken as a whole, reports: The greatest degree of TCR clonal expansion was observed in HTLV-1-associated myelopathy, with the lowest in multiple sclerosis, below that of healthy controls.

Time point in this sample: longitudinal time-point 3. Unsorted libraries were derived from 2 million PBMCs stored at -80 C. CDR1 is MNHEY and CDR2 is SVGEGT in the germline V gene. The length of the CDR3 is 16 residues. V was clipped by 5 bases and J by 0 bases, with 17 bases between them. The chain carries TRBV6-2 or TRBV6-3 and TRBJ2-7; TRBD1 is a possible D gene (6 bases). The clonotype originates from a woman in her 40s in good health. Sequenced sample: PBMCs. CDR3 loop: CASSQPGHTFSYEQYF. In DNA form, the CDR3 reads TGTGCCAGCAGTCAACCGGGACACACCTTCTCCTACGAGCAGTACTTC.